The sequence of this T cell receptor beta chain was determined in a study of T cells after yellow fever vaccination. Study details: The authors prepared low-cell-number fractions using SMART-Seq v4 Ultra Low Input.

The V and J ends lost 1 base and 5 bases respectively, with 8 bases between them. This CDR3 comprises 13 residues. Germline V gene data show CDR1 as SGHTA and CDR2 as FQGNSA. This clonotype was found a few times. Antigen specificity is unknown. 5'RACE template switching added a universal primer site and UMIs to TCR cDNA. MiXCR, run by TCRdb on the 5' RACE reads, gives a single entry per CDR3 protein. The data hold about 240,000 distinct CDR3 sequences, with about 7% observed a single time. General study results and limits: After the booster, 95% to 98% of CD4 and about nine tenths of CD8 primary-response clones were re-detected. Compared with primary, the secondary response was weaker and peaked at day 5, not 15.

V and J are TRBV7-2 and TRBJ2-5, with no clear D. The sequencing used CD4+ T cells sorted from PBMCs, collected 15 days after the yellow fever booster vaccination. This TCR came from a man between 25 and 39 years old who received the YFV17D yellow fever vaccine. CDR3 sequence reads: CASSLDLWETQYF. The CDR3 nucleotides are TGTGCCAGCAGCTTAGACCTATGGGAGACCCAGTACTTC.